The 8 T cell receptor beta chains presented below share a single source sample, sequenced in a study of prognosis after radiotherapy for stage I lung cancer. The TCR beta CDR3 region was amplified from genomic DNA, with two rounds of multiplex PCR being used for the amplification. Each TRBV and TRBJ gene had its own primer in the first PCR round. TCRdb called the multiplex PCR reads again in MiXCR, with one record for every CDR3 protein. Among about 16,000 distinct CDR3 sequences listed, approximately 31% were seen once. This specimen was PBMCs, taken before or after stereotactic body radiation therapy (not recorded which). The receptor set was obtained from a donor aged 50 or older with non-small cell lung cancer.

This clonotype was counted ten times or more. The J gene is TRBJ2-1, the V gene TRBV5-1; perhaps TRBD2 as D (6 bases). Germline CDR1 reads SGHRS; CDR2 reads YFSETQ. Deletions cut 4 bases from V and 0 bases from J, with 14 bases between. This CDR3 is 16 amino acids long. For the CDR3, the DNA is TGCGCCAGCAGCCCACATAGCGGAAACTCCTACAATGAGCAGTTCTTC. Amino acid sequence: CASSPHSGNSYNEQFF.

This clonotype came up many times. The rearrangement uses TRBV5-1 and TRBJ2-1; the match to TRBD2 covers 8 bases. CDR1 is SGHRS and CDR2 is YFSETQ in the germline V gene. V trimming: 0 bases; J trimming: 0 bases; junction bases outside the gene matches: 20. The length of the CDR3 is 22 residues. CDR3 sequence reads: CASSLVSLRASGRESSYNEQFF. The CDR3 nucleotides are TGCGCCAGCAGCTTGGTGTCTCTTCGGGCTAGCGGGCGTGAGAGCTCCTACAATGAGCAGTTCTTC.

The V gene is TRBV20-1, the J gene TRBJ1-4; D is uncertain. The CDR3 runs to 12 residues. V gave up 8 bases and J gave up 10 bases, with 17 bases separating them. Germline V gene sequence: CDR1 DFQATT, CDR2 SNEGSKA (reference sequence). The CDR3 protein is CSSQVERGKLFF. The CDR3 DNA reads TGCAGTTCTCAGGTTGAGCGTGGAAAACTGTTTTTT.

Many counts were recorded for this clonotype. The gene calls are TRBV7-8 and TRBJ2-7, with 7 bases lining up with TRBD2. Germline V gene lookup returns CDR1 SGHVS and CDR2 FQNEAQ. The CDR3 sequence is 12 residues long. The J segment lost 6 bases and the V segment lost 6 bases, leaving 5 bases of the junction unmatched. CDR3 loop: CASSRLASEQYF. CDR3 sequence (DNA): TGTGCCAGCAGTCGACTAGCAAGCGAGCAGTACTTC.

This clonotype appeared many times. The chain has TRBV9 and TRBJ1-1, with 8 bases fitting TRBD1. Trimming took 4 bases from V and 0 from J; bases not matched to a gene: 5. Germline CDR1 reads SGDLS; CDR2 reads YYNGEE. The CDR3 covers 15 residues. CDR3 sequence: CASSPRQGMNTEAFF. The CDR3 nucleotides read TGTGCCAGCAGCCCCCGACAGGGGATGAACACTGAAGCTTTCTTT.

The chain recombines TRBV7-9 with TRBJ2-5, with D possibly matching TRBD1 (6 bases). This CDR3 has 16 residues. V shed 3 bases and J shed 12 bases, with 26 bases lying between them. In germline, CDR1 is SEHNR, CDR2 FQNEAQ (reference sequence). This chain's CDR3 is CASSLAGAPSRETKYF. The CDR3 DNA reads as TGTGCCAGCAGCTTGGCAGGGGCACCATCTAGGGAAACCAAGTACTTC. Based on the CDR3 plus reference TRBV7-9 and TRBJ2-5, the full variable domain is DTGVSQNPRHKITKRGQNVTFRCDPISEHNRLYWYRQTLGQGPEFLTYFQNEAQLEKSRLLSDRFSAERPKGSFSTLEIQRTEQGDSAMYLCASSLAGAPSRETKYFGPGTRLLVL.

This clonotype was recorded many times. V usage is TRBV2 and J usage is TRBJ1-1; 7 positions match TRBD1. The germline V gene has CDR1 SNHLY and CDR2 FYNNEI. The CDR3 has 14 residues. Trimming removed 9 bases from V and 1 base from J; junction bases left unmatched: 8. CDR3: CASSLGTENTEAFF. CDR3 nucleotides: TGTGCCAGTAGCTTAGGGACAGAGAACACTGAAGCTTTCTTT.

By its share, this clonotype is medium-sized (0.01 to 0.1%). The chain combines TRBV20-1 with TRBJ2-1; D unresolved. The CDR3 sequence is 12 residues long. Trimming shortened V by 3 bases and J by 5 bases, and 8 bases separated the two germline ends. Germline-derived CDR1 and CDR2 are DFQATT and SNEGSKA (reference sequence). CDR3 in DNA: TGCAGTGCTAGCTCTGGGGACAATGAGCAGTTCTTC. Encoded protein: CSASSGDNEQFF.